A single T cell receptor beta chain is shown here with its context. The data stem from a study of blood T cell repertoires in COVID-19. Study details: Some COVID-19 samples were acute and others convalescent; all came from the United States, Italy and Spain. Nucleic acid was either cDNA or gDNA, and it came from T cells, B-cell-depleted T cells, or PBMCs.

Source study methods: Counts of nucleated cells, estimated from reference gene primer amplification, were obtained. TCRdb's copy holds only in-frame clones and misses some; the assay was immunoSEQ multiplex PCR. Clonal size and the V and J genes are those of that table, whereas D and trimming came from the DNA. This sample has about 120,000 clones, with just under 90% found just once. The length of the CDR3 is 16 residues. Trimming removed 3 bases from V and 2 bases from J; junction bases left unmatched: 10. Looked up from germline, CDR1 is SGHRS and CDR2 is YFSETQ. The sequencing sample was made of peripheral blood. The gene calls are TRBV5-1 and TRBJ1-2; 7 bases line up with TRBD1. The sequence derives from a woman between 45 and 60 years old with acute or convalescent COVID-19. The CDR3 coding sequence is TGCGCCAGCAGCTCCTTCCGGGACAGAATCAACTATGGCTACACCTTC. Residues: CASSSFRDRINYGYTF.